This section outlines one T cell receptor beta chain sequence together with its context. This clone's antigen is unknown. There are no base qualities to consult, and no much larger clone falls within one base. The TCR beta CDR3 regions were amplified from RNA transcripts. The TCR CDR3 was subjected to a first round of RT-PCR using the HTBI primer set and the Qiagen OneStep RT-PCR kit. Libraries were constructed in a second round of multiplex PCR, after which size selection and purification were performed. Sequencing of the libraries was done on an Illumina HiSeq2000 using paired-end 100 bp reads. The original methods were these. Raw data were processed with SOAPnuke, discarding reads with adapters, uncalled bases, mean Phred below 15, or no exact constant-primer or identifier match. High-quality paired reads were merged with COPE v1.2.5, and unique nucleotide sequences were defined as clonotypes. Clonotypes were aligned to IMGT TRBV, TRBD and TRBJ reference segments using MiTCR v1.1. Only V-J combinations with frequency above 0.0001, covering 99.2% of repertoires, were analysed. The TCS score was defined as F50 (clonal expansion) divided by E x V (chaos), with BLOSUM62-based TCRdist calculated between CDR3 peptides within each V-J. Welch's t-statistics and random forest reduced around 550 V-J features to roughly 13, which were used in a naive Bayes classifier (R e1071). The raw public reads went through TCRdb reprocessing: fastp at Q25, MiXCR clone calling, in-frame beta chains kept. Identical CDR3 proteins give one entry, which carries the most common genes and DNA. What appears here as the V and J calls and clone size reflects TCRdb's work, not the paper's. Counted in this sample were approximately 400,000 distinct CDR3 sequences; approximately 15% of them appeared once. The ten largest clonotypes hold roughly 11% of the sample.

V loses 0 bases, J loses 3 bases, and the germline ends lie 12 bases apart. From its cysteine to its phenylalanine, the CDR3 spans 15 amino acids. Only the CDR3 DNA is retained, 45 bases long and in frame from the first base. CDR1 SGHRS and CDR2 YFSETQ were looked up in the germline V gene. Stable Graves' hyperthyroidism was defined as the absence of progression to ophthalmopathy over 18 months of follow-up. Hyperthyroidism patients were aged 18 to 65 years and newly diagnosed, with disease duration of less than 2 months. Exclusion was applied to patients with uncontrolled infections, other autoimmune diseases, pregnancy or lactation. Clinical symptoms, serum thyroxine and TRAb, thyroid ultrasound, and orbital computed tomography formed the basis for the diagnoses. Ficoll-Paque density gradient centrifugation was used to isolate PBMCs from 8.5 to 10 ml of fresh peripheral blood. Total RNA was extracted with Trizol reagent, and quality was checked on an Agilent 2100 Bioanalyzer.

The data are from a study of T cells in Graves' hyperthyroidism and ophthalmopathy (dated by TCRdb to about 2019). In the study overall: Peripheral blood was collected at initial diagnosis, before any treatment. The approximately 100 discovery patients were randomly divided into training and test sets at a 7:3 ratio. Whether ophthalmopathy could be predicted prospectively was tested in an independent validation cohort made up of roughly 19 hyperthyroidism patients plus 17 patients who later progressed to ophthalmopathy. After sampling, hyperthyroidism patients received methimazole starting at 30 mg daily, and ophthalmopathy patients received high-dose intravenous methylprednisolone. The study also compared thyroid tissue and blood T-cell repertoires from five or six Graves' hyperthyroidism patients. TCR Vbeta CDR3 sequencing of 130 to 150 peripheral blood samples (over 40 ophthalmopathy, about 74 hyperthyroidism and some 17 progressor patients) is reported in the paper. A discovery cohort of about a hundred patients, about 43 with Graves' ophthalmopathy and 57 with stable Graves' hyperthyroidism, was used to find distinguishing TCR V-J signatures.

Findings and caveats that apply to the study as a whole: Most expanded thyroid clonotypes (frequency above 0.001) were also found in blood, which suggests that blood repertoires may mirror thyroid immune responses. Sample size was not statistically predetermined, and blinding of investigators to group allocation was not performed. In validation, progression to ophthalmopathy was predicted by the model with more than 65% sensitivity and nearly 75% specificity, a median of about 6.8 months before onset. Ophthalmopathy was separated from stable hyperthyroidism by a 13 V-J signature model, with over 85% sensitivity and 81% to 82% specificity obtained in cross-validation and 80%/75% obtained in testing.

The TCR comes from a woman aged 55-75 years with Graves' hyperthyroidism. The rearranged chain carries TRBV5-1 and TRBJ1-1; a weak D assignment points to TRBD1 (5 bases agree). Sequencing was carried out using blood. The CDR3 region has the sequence CASSLAWDRDTEAFF. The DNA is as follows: TGCGCCAGCAGCTTGGCCTGGGACCGTGACACTGAAGCTTTCTTT. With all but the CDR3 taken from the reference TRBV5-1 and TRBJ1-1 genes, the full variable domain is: KAGVTQTPRYLIKTRGQQVTLSCSPISGHRSVSWYQQTPGQGLQFLFEYFSETQRNKGNFPGRFSGRQFSNSRSEMNVSTLELGDSALYLCASSLAWDRDTEAFFGQGTRLTVV.